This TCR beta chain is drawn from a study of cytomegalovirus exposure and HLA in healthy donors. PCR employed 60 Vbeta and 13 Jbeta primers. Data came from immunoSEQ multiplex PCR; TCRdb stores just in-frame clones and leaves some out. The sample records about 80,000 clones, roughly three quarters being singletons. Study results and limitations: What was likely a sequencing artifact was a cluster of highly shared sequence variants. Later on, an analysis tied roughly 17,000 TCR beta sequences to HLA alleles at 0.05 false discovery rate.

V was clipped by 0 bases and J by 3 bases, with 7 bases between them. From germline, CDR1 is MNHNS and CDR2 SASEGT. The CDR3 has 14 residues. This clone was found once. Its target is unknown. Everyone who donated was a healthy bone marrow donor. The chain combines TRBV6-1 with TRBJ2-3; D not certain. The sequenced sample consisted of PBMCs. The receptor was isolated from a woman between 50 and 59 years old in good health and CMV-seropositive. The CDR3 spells CASSEARLTDTQYF. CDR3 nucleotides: TGTGCCAGCAGTGAAGCGCGTCTTACAGATACGCAGTATTTT.